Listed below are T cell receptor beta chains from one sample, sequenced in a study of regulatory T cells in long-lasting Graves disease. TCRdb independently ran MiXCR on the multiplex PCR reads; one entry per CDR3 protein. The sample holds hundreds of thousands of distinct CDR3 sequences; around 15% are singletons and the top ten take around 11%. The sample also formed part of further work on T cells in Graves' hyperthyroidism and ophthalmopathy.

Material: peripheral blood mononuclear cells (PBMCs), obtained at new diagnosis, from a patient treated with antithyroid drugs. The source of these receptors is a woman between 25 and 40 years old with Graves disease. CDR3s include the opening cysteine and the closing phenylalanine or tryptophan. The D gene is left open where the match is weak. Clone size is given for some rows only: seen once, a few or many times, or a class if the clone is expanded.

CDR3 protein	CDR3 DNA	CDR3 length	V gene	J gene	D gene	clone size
CASSLEGGIYNEQFF	TGTGCCAGCAGTTTAGAGGGAGGGATCTACAATGAGCAGTTCTTC	15	TRBV28	TRBJ2-1	TRBD2	few
CASSPNAGYTEAFF	TGTGCCAGCAGCCCTAACGCTGGGTACACTGAAGCTTTCTTT	14	TRBV7-2	TRBJ1-1	-	many
CAISPGLDTDTQYF	TGTGCCATCAGTCCGGGACTAGACACAGATACGCAGTATTTT	14	TRBV10-3	TRBJ2-3	TRBD2	-
CSARSLMSGRFYNEQFF	TGCAGTGCTAGATCATTAATGAGCGGGAGATTCTACAATGAGCAGTTCTTC	17	TRBV20-1	TRBJ2-1	TRBD2	many
CASRPSGKGGRSGANVLTF	TGTGCCAGCAGACCATCTGGGAAGGGAGGAAGATCTGGGGCCAACGTCCTGACTTTC	19	TRBV27	TRBJ2-6	-	many
CASSEPIAGAGYNEQFF	TGTGCCAGCAGTGAACCGATAGCGGGAGCAGGCTACAATGAGCAGTTCTTC	17	TRBV2	TRBJ2-1	TRBD2	many
CSALRQGAMDTQYF	TGCAGCGCCTTAAGACAGGGGGCAATGGATACGCAGTATTTT	14	TRBV29-1	TRBJ2-3	TRBD1	many
CASTTGPGTSGANEQFF	TGTGCCAGCACAACGGGTCCCGGGACTAGCGGAGCCAATGAGCAGTTCTTC	17	TRBV6-2/TRBV6-3	TRBJ2-1	TRBD2	many
CASNPDSFNQPQHF	TGTGCCAGCAACCCGGACAGTTTCAATCAGCCCCAGCATTTT	14	TRBV6-1	TRBJ1-5	-	few
CASSLQGQLRQQYF	TGTGCCAGCAGCTTACAGGGACAACTACGACAGCAGTACTTC	14	TRBV6-1	TRBJ2-7	-	few
CASIKRFTEAFF	TGTGCCAGCATTAAAAGGTTCACTGAAGCTTTCTTT	12	TRBV28	TRBJ1-1	-	many
CASSAPGQGANQPQHF	TGTGCCAGCAGCGCCCCGGGACAGGGGGCGAACCAGCCCCAGCATTTT	16	TRBV7-8	TRBJ1-5	TRBD1	many
CATSDPGHYTGELFF	TGTGCCACCAGTGATCCGGGACACTACACCGGGGAGCTGTTTTTT	15	TRBV24-1	TRBJ2-2	-	-
CSVEANRVFSGYTF	TGCAGCGTTGAGGCCAACAGGGTCTTCTCTGGCTACACCTTC	14	TRBV29-1	TRBJ1-2	-	-
CASSPASGLAELPDTQYF	TGTGCCAGCAGCCCCGCCTCAGGACTAGCGGAGTTACCAGATACGCAGTATTTT	18	TRBV5-4	TRBJ2-3	TRBD2	many
CSVVAGVGYTF	TGCAGCGTTGTGGCAGGGGTTGGCTACACCTTC	11	TRBV29-1	TRBJ1-2	-	many
CASRGGTGIDEQFF	TGTGCCAGCAGGGGGGGGACAGGGATAGATGAGCAGTTCTTC	14	TRBV28	TRBJ2-1	TRBD1	many
CASMMGGGPETQYF	TGTGCCAGCATGATGGGGGGGGGGCCAGAGACCCAGTACTTC	14	TRBV28	TRBJ2-5	-	-
CASSLLTSGGEQYF	TGTGCCAGCAGCCTCCTGACTAGCGGGGGCGAGCAGTACTTC	14	TRBV14	TRBJ2-7	TRBD2	many
CASNRQFPEQFF	TGTGCCAGCAACCGACAGTTCCCTGAGCAGTTCTTC	12	TRBV28	TRBJ2-1	-	many
CASSLYTVRSEAFF	TGCGCCAGCAGCTTGTATACCGTCCGGAGTGAAGCTTTCTTT	14	TRBV5-1	TRBJ1-1	-	many
CASSHDSPGELFF	TGCGCCAGCAGCCATGATAGCCCCGGGGAGCTGTTTTTT	13	TRBV4-3	TRBJ2-2	-	-
CAWRGRRGERGSPLHF	TGTGCCTGGAGAGGTCGTCGGGGGGAGAGGGGGTCACCCCTCCACTTT	16	TRBV30	TRBJ1-6	-	many
CASSPFERDEQFF	TGTGCCAGCTCACCGTTCGAGAGGGATGAGCAGTTCTTC	13	TRBV18	TRBJ2-1	-	many
CASSRYTEAFF	TGTGCCAGCAGCCGATACACTGAAGCTTTCTTT	11	TRBV7-6	TRBJ1-1	-	-
CASSESGLAGSPVYEQYF	TGCGCCAGCAGTGAGTCCGGGTTAGCGGGATCCCCGGTCTACGAGCAGTACTTC	18	TRBV10-1	TRBJ2-7	TRBD2	few
CASSLYSSTEAFF	TGTGCCAGCAGTTTATACAGCAGCACTGAAGCTTTCTTT	13	TRBV28	TRBJ1-1	-	many
CASSSYTSNQPQHF	TGTGCCAGCAGCTCCTATACCAGCAATCAGCCCCAGCATTTT	14	TRBV7-9	TRBJ1-5	-	many
CASSLLEGLGGYTF	TGTGCCAGCAGTTTATTGGAGGGGTTGGGTGGCTACACCTTC	14	TRBV28	TRBJ1-2	-	many
CASMAGTYNEQFF	TGTGCCAGCATGGCGGGTACCTACAATGAGCAGTTCTTC	13	TRBV2	TRBJ2-1	-	-
CASSIIGGTQETQYF	TGTGCCAGTAGTATCATTGGCGGGACCCAAGAGACCCAGTACTTC	15	TRBV19	TRBJ2-5	-	-
CASSFPQGHHEAFF	TGTGCCAGCAGTTTTCCTCAAGGGCATCATGAAGCTTTCTTT	14	TRBV28	TRBJ1-1	-	-
CATSDWTYNEQFF	TGTGCCACCAGTGATTGGACCTACAATGAGCAGTTCTTC	13	TRBV24-1	TRBJ2-1	-	many
CASVAGTYDRTDTQYF	TGCGCCAGCGTCGCCGGGACTTATGACCGCACAGATACGCAGTATTTT	16	TRBV5-1	TRBJ2-3	-	-
CASSLGQGKNIQYF	TGTGCCAGCAGCCTGGGACAGGGCAAAAACATTCAGTACTTC	14	TRBV3-1	TRBJ2-4	TRBD1	many
CASQSVATLNQETQYF	TGTGCCAGCCAATCAGTGGCTACTTTAAATCAAGAGACCCAGTACTTC	16	TRBV7-2	TRBJ2-5	-	-
CASSLKVLNTEAFF	TGCGCCAGCAGCTTGAAGGTATTGAACACTGAAGCTTTCTTT	14	TRBV5-1	TRBJ1-1	-	-
CASSSTREYEQFF	TGTGCCAGCAGTTCTACCCGGGAGTATGAGCAGTTCTTC	13	TRBV6-2/TRBV6-3	TRBJ2-1	-	many
CATSDISGTGRYNEQFF	TGTGCCACCAGTGATATTTCAGGGACAGGGAGGTACAATGAGCAGTTCTTC	17	TRBV24-1	TRBJ2-1	TRBD1	-
CASGTPFMNTEAFF	TGTGCCAGCGGGACACCCTTTATGAACACTGAAGCTTTCTTT	14	TRBV2	TRBJ1-1	-	many
CASSVRYPGGPVGNTIYF	TGTGCCAGCAGCGTAAGATACCCCGGGGGACCGGTTGGAAACACCATATATTTT	18	TRBV7-2	TRBJ1-3	-	-
CASSLHALLQEPNTEAFF	TGTGCCAGCAGTCTCCATGCCCTCCTACAGGAACCGAACACTGAAGCTTTCTTT	18	TRBV28	TRBJ1-1	-	few
CASHDRVFNEQFF	TGTGCCAGCCATGATCGCGTCTTCAATGAGCAGTTCTTC	13	TRBV27	TRBJ2-1	-	many
CASSGRAGGVVNNEQFF	TGTGCCAGCAGTGGACGGGCTGGGGGAGTGGTTAACAATGAGCAGTTCTTC	17	TRBV6-2/TRBV6-3	TRBJ2-1	-	-
CASSLGPGTGANVLTF	TGCGCCAGCAGCTTGGGTCCGGGAACTGGGGCCAACGTCCTGACTTTC	16	TRBV5-1	TRBJ2-6	-	-
CAWSVTVGTGELFF	TGTGCCTGGAGTGTAACCGTGGGCACCGGGGAGCTGTTTTTT	14	TRBV30	TRBJ2-2	-	few
CSAGPLAGGRNNEQFF	TGCAGTGCTGGCCCCCTAGCGGGAGGGCGGAACAATGAGCAGTTCTTC	16	TRBV20-1	TRBJ2-1	TRBD2	few
CASSQNRAWSRPEAFF	TGTGCCAGCAGCCAAAACAGGGCGTGGAGTAGACCTGAAGCTTTCTTT	16	TRBV2	TRBJ1-1	-	many
CASSLGALEAFF	TGTGCCAGCAGCTTGGGAGCGCTTGAAGCTTTCTTT	12	TRBV5-8	TRBJ1-1	-	many
CASSGSAGVSYNEQFF	TGTGCCAGCAGCGGTTCGGCGGGAGTATCCTACAATGAGCAGTTCTTC	16	TRBV7-3	TRBJ2-1	TRBD2	many
CASSDGDSRGYTF	TGTGCCAGCAGTGACGGGGACAGTCGTGGCTACACCTTC	13	TRBV6-1	TRBJ1-2	TRBD1	many
CASSLLGEYEAFF	TGTGCCAGCAGCCTATTGGGCGAGTATGAAGCTTTCTTT	13	TRBV28	TRBJ1-1	-	many
CASSLSGWGGSGRALDEQFF	TGTGCCAGCAGTTTATCGGGGTGGGGGGGAAGCGGGAGGGCATTAGATGAGCAGTTCTTC	20	TRBV27	TRBJ2-1	TRBD2	many
CASSFLGTVEETQYF	TGCGCCAGCAGCTTCCTTGGGACGGTAGAAGAGACCCAGTACTTC	15	TRBV5-1	TRBJ2-5	-	many
CASSPQVGRDSYEQYF	TGTGCCAGCAGCCCACAAGTGGGACGGGACTCCTACGAGCAGTACTTC	16	TRBV7-9	TRBJ2-7	-	many
CASSYLHEQYF	TGTGCCAGCAGTTACCTCCACGAGCAGTACTTC	11	TRBV6-4	TRBJ2-7	-	few
CASSDAGSYTDTQYF	TGTGCCAGCAGCGACGCGGGGAGTTATACAGATACGCAGTATTTT	15	TRBV28	TRBJ2-3	-	many
CASSFGTVGYEQYF	TGTGCCAGCAGTTTCGGGACAGTGGGATACGAGCAGTACTTC	14	TRBV28	TRBJ2-7	TRBD1	-
CATKGGAYEKLFF	TGTGCCACCAAAGGGGGCGCCTATGAAAAACTGTTTTTT	13	TRBV10-3	TRBJ1-4	TRBD1	few
CASSRPGQGETQYF	TGTGCCAGCAGTCGACCGGGACAGGGGGAGACCCAGTACTTC	14	TRBV28	TRBJ2-5	TRBD1	many